The 30 T cell receptor beta chains below come from one sample, sequenced in a study of radiotherapy plus CTLA-4 blockade in lung cancer. Repertoires were generated with immunoSEQ multiplex PCR, while TCRdb's copy carries only in-frame clones and drops some. The repertoire holds roughly 75,000 clones, with over 70% as singletons. This specimen was peripheral blood, taken from a patient treated with radiotherapy plus ipilimumab. Receptor source: a human donor with non-small cell lung cancer whose response to radiotherapy plus ipilimumab could not be evaluated. Some clones in this sample may be carry-over from other donors' samples.

In its sample, this clone was seen a few times. This sequence joins TRBV7-8 and TRBJ1-2, with TRBD1 identical over 7 bases. Germline-derived CDR1 and CDR2 are SGHVS and FQNEAQ. V was pared by 5 bases and J by 6 bases, with 6 bases of the junction left unmatched. The CDR3 consists of 13 residues. The CDR3 sequence: CASSLGTVDGYTF. The CDR3, as DNA: TGTGCCAGCAGCCTCGGGACAGTTGATGGCTACACCTTC.

This chain links TRBV6-1 with TRBJ2-3, with no clear D. V dropped 6 bases and J dropped 2 bases, with 12 bases sitting between them. Per germline, CDR1 MNHNS and CDR2 SASEGT. This CDR3 region has 14 residues. The CDR3 reads CASSAGPYTDTQYF. The CDR3 DNA sequence: TGTGCCAGCAGCGCAGGTCCATACACAGATACGCAGTATTTT.

The CDR3 region has the DNA TGCGCCAGCAGCCTGGGACAGGACATCTCTGAAGCTTTCTTT. This translates into CASSLGQDISEAFF. V gene TRBV5-1 combines with J gene TRBJ1-1; 8 positions match TRBD1. The CDR3 runs 14 residues. The V and J ends lost 4 bases and 6 bases, in that order; junction bases with no gene match: 8. Per germline, CDR1 SGHRS and CDR2 YFSETQ. Variable domain in full (rest from reference TRBV5-1 and TRBJ1-1): KAGVTQTPRYLIKTRGQQVTLSCSPISGHRSVSWYQQTPGQGLQFLFEYFSETQRNKGNFPGRFSGRQFSNSRSEMNVSTLELGDSALYLCASSLGQDISEAFFGQGTRLTVV.

This clone appeared a few times. The V and J genes are TRBV4-1 and TRBJ2-7; no clear D gene. V lost 1 base, J lost 2 bases, and 15 bases lay in between. CDR3 size: 16 residues. From germline, CDR1 is MGHRA and CDR2 YSYEKL. The CDR3 is CASSQGRQVTTYEQYF. CDR3 nucleotides: TGCGCCAGCAGCCAAGGCCGGCAGGTCACAACCTACGAGCAGTACTTC.

The chain has TRBV6-6 and TRBJ1-2, with 7 bases fitting TRBD1. The CDR3 has 14 residues. Trimming took 5 bases from V and 4 from J; bases not matched to a gene: 7. CDR1 MNHNY and CDR2 SVGAGI come from the germline V gene (reference sequence). The CDR3 spells CASSPTGQSYGYTF. The CDR3 nucleotides are TGTGCCAGCAGTCCCACGGGACAGAGCTATGGCTACACCTTC.

This clone showed up just once. The V gene is TRBV4-1, the J gene TRBJ2-1, with 8 bases matching TRBD2. This CDR3 region has 16 residues. Looked up from germline, CDR1 is MGHRA and CDR2 is YSYEKL. V lost 6 bases, J lost 4 bases, and 11 bases stayed unmatched. The CDR3 reads CASRNTAGGRYNEQFF. In DNA, the CDR3 is TGCGCCAGCAGAAATACCGCGGGGGGCCGGTACAATGAGCAGTTCTTC.

The chain combines TRBV5-1 with TRBJ2-7; 7 bases are shared with TRBD1. CDR1 is SGHRS, CDR2 YFSETQ, per germline. After removal of 3 bases from V and 0 bases from J, the junction contained 6 bases not matched to a gene. CDR3 length equals 15 residues. CDR3 bases: TGCGCCAGCAGCTGGGACAGACTTAGCTCCTACGAGCAGTACTTC. It encodes CASSWDRLSSYEQYF.

The chain is built from TRBV4-3 and TRBJ2-3; D is unresolved. This CDR3 is 14 amino acids long. Trimming pared 4 bases from V and 2 bases from J, leaving 10 bases between. The germline V gene encodes CDR1 LGHNA and CDR2 YSLEER. Here the CDR3 reads CASSPAAYTDTQYF. Written as DNA, the CDR3 is TGCGCCAGCAGCCCCGCGGCCTACACAGATACGCAGTATTTT.

This rearrangement joins TRBV18 to TRBJ2-1; D may be TRBD2 (6 bases). Trimming pared 3 bases from V and 4 bases from J, leaving 10 bases between. The CDR3 is 14 amino acids. The V gene's germline CDR1 is KGHSH and CDR2 LQKENI. The chain's CDR3 is CASSPYAGYNEQFF. The CDR3 DNA reads as TGTGCCAGCTCACCGTACGCGGGGTACAATGAGCAGTTCTTC.

The count of this clone is one. The chain employs TRBV9 and TRBJ2-5, with D possibly matching TRBD2 (5 bases). Germline loops: CDR1 SGDLS, CDR2 YYNGEE. Trimming removed 0 bases at V and 5 bases at J, with 11 bases between. The CDR3 totals 14 residues. The CDR3: CASSVEDSGETQYF. DNA for the CDR3: TGTGCCAGCAGCGTAGAGGACTCCGGGGAGACCCAGTACTTC.

V is TRBV28 and J is TRBJ1-5; 7 nucleotides agree with TRBD1. Germline V CDR1 and CDR2: MDHEN, SYDVKM. The V gene end was trimmed by 5 bases and the J gene end by 0 bases; junction bases not matched to a gene: 13. The CDR3 sequence is 18 residues long. The CDR3 bases are TGTGCCAGCAGTCCGCCTCTTGCCGGGACAGTTAGCAATCAGCCCCAGCATTTT. Translated, it gives CASSPPLAGTVSNQPQHF.

The genes are TRBV2 and TRBJ2-5, with 7 bases aligning to TRBD1. Per the germline V gene, CDR1 is SNHLY and CDR2 is FYNNEI. CDR3 length: 15 amino acids. V shed 4 bases and J 3 bases; nucleotides not matched to a gene: 8. CDR3 amino acids: CASSVAGGTKETQYF. The CDR3, as DNA: TGTGCCAGCAGTGTGGCAGGGGGTACCAAAGAGACCCAGTACTTC.

This clone was counted at least ten times. The rearrangement joins TRBV5-1 to TRBJ1-5; no firm D call. Germline V gene sequence: CDR1 SGHRS, CDR2 YFSETQ. Trimming took off 1 base at V and 8 bases at J, with 10 bases between the two ends. The CDR3 contains 13 residues. CDR3 protein: CASSLTGKEPQHF. In DNA, the CDR3 is TGCGCCAGCAGCTTGACGGGGAAAGAGCCCCAGCATTTT.

V is TRBV6-5 and J is TRBJ1-5; D gene ambiguous. Germline values: CDR1 MNHEY, CDR2 SVGAGI. Trimming cost V 5 bases and J 5 bases, with 16 bases left between them. The CDR3 sequence is 15 residues long. The CDR3 protein is CASSRSYHSDQPQHF. For the CDR3, the DNA is TGTGCCAGCAGTCGCTCCTACCACAGTGATCAGCCCCAGCATTTT.

The chain uses TRBV27 and TRBJ1-1; 7 bases match TRBD1. The V gene end was trimmed by 3 bases and the J gene end by 1 base; junction bases not matched to a gene: 2. Germline V CDR1 and CDR2: MNHEY, SMNVEV (reference sequence). This CDR3 is 14 amino acids long. The CDR3 loop is CASSFDRENTEAFF. DNA for the CDR3: TGTGCCAGCAGTTTCGACAGGGAGAACACTGAAGCTTTCTTT.

The chain carries TRBV28 and TRBJ2-5, with 8 bases identical to TRBD1. CDR3 length equals 15 residues. Germline CDR1 MDHEN, CDR2 SYDVKM. Germline trimming cut 3 bases from V and 4 bases from J; bases unmatched to any gene: 7. CDR3 loop: CASSFSTGDRETQYF. Here the CDR3 DNA reads TGTGCCAGCAGTTTCTCGACAGGGGATAGAGAGACCCAGTACTTC.

The V and J genes are TRBV2 and TRBJ1-1, with D maybe TRBD1 (5 bases). Per germline, CDR1 SNHLY and CDR2 FYNNEI. Between the trimmed V and J ends, which lost 5 bases and 4 bases, there was a span of 8 bases. The CDR3 is 12 amino acids. The CDR3 sequence: CASSLDSTEAFF. DNA for the CDR3: TGTGCCAGCAGTCTTGACAGCACTGAAGCTTTCTTT.

This clone was recorded once. The chain employs TRBV5-1 and TRBJ2-3; a weak D match, TRBD1 (7 bases). The V gene's germline CDR1 is SGHRS and CDR2 YFSETQ. Trimming left V 5 bases short and J 4 bases short, with 17 bases between. CDR3 size: 15 residues. The CDR3 region has the DNA TGCGCCAGCAGGGTTGGGCAGGGGGGCCCAGATACGCAGTATTTT. Translation gives CASRVGQGGPDTQYF.

Regarding this clone: The junction shows a germline mismatch at one end, possibly a read error. The rearrangement uses TRBV7-9 and TRBJ2-2, with a tentative D call TRBD2 (7 bases). Germline V gives CDR1 SEHNR, CDR2 FQNEAQ (reference sequence). The CDR3 totals 15 residues. CDR3 sequence (DNA): TGCGCCAGCAGCCAATTGGGGGGGCTAGGCGGGGAGCTGTTTTTT. The encoded protein is CASSQLGGLGGELFF.

This clone was seen a handful of times. The gene calls are TRBV6-5 and TRBJ2-7; D perhaps matches TRBD2 (5 bases). There are 14 residues in the CDR3. Per the germline V gene, CDR1 is MNHEY and CDR2 is SVGAGI. The germline V and J ends were trimmed by 5 bases and 1 base, with 12 bases remaining between them. This chain's CDR3 is CASSEIRGSYEQYF. CDR3 DNA: TGTGCCAGCAGTGAGATTAGAGGGTCCTACGAGCAGTACTTC.

The V call is TRBV9, the J call TRBJ1-1; D remains ambiguous. The CDR3 contains 15 residues. Germline assignment: CDR1 SGDLS and CDR2 YYNGEE. Trimming removed 4 bases from V and 5 bases from J, with 18 bases in between. The CDR3 DNA is TGTGCCAGCAGCTCTCGGCCCTCTCAGGCGACTGAAGCTTTCTTT. Its protein is CASSSRPSQATEAFF.

The CDR3 DNA reads as TGTGCCAGCACCCCCAAACGGGGGGGGTACAATGAGCAGTTCTTC. Its translation: CASTPKRGGYNEQFF. V usage is TRBV6-5 and J usage is TRBJ2-1; TRBD2 agrees at 8 bases. The CDR3 sequence is 15 residues long. Germline CDR1 and CDR2: MNHEY and SVGAGI. Trimming at V came to 7 bases and at J to 4 bases, leaving 9 bases not matched to a gene.

This rearrangement joins TRBV4-1 to TRBJ2-3, with TRBD2 matching over 16 bases. J was trimmed by 4 bases and V by 6 bases; bases with no gene match: 4. Germline lookup yields CDR1 MGHRA and CDR2 YSYEKL. This CDR3 comprises 16 residues. CDR3 DNA sequence: TGCGCCAGCAGGTCCGGGACTAGCGGGGGGGCAGATACGCAGTATTTT. Amino acid sequence: CASRSGTSGGADTQYF.

The J gene is TRBJ1-5, the V gene TRBV6-1, with TRBD1 matching 9 bases. The CDR3 length is 14 residues. CDR1 MNHNS and CDR2 SASEGT come from the germline V gene. J was trimmed by 7 bases and V by 4 bases; bases with no gene match: 5. The CDR3 DNA reads TGTGCCAGCAGTGGGACAGGGGAAGGCCAGCCCCAGCATTTT. It yields the protein CASSGTGEGQPQHF.

Worth noting for this clone: An end of the junction differs from the germline gene, which may be a read error. This specimen includes other DNA sequences encoding the same CDR3. The gene calls are TRBV7-7 and TRBJ2-2; 8 nucleotides line up with TRBD1. This CDR3 contains 16 residues. Germline V gene sequence: CDR1 SSHAT, CDR2 FNYEAQ (reference sequence). The CDR3 region has the DNA TGTGCTAGCAGCTCTCCGGGACAGGTGAACACCGGGGAGCTGTTTTTT. This sequence encodes CASSSPGQVNTGELFF.

This rearrangement joins TRBV10-3 to TRBJ1-5, with D perhaps TRBD1 (5 bases). The ends were cut back, 10 bases at V and 3 bases at J, with 16 bases in the middle. CDR3 size: 14 residues. Germline CDR1 reads ENHRY; CDR2 reads SYGVKD. The CDR3 region has the DNA TGTGCCACCTCAGACAGTCCCTTCAATCAGCCCCAGCATTTT. This gives the protein CATSDSPFNQPQHF.

Of note for this clone: One end of the junction varies from germline; a read error may be responsible. The CDR3 spells CASSLGVRGQIYGQYF. The CDR3 DNA is TGCGCCAGCAGCTTGGGAGTGCGGGGACAGATCTACGGGCAGTACTTC. The rearrangement uses TRBV5-1 and TRBJ2-7; a weak D match, TRBD1 (7 bases). Germline V CDR1 and CDR2: SGHRS, YFSETQ. This CDR3 comprises 16 residues. Full variable domain (remainder filled in from reference TRBV5-1 and TRBJ2-7): KAGVTQTPRYLIKTRGQQVTLSCSPISGHRSVSWYQQTPGQGLQFLFEYFSETQRNKGNFPGRFSGRQFSNSRSEMNVSTLELGDSALYLCASSLGVRGQIYGQYFGPGTRLTVT.

This chain connects TRBV28 to TRBJ2-5, with D possibly matching TRBD1 (5 bases). In germline, CDR1 is MDHEN, CDR2 SYDVKM. Trimming pared 3 bases from V and 3 bases from J, leaving 14 bases between. CDR3 length: 15 amino acids. The CDR3, as DNA: TGTGCCAGCAGTTTGGGCCTAACAGGTGAAGAGACCCAGTACTTC. Amino acids: CASSLGLTGEETQYF.

This clone was counted a few times. A far larger clone is just one base off, so this is likely a read error. The J gene is TRBJ2-2, the V gene TRBV28; D is possibly TRBD2 (6 bases). Germline CDR1 reads MDHEN; CDR2 reads SYDVKM. The CDR3 loop spans 14 amino acids. V lost 6 bases and J 7 bases, leaving 15 bases between the germline ends. The CDR3 reads CASSLEGRDGELFF. As DNA, the CDR3 is TGTGCCAGCAGCTTGGAGGGGCGCGACGGGGAGCTGTTTTTT.

The V and J genes are TRBV7-8 and TRBJ1-2; 9 nucleotides line up with TRBD1. Germline V gene data show CDR1 as SGHVS and CDR2 as FQNEAQ. After removal of 6 bases from V and 8 bases from J, the junction contained 7 bases not matched to a gene. The CDR3 runs to 13 residues. CDR3 DNA: TGTGCCAGCAGTTTTAAGACAGGGGGAGGCTACACCTTC. Protein sequence: CASSFKTGGGYTF.